This record concerns one T cell receptor beta chain sequence. Trimming took 2 bases from V and 2 from J, leaving 12 bases between them. The CDR3 spans 15 residues. The germline gives CDR1 SGHTA, CDR2 FQGTGA. This sample is part of a study of blood T cell repertoires in COVID-19. Across the study: From the United States, Italy and Spain came samples of acute and convalescent COVID-19. The analysed material was cDNA or gDNA that came from T cells, B-cell-depleted T cells, or PBMCs.

Study processing details: Estimation of nucleated cell counts was performed using reference gene primer amplification. The protocol was immunoSEQ multiplex PCR, while the TCRdb copy is restricted to in-frame clones and leaves out a portion. The V and J calls and the clone size are those of that table, but D and trimming were determined from the DNA. The table has around 80,000 clones, 70% to 85% seen once; the top ten hold about 5.7%. The sequenced material came from peripheral blood. The source is a man aged 45 to 65 with active or convalescent COVID-19. The V call is TRBV7-3, the J call TRBJ1-2; no clear D gene. CDR3 sequence: CASSLGGSQNYGYTF. The CDR3 DNA sequence: TGTGCCAGCAGCTTAGGCGGCAGCCAGAACTATGGCTACACCTTC.